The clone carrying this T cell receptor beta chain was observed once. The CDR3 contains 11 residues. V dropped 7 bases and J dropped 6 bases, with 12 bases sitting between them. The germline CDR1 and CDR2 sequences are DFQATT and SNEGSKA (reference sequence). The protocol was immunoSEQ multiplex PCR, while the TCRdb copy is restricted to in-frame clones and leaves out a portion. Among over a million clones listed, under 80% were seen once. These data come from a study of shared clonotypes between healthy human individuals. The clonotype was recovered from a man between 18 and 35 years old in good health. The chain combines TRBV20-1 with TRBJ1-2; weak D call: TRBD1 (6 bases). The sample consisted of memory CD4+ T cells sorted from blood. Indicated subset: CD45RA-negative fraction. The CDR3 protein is CSGTGMDGYTF. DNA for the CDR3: TGCAGTGGCACAGGGATGGATGGCTACACCTTC.